The clone carrying this T cell receptor beta chain has a handful of counts. The antigen is unknown. Establishment of the diagnosis relied upon clinical symptoms, serum thyroxine, TRAb, thyroid ultrasound and orbital computed tomography. Amplification of the TCR beta CDR3 regions used RNA transcripts (as template). In the first round, RT-PCR was carried out with HTBI primers, and a multiplex PCR formed the second round. TCRdb used MiXCR to reprocess the multiplex PCR reads, holding one entry per CDR3 protein. The repertoire has 650,000 to 900,000 distinct CDR3 sequences, around 40% of them found once; the top ten carry approximately 46%. This record belongs to a study of Graves' ophthalmopathy and Graves' hyperthyroidism. Looking at the study overall: Peripheral blood sampling preceded any treatment and occurred at initial diagnosis.

Points from the study as a whole: Most thyroid clonotypes with frequency above 0.001 were detected in blood too.

The CDR3 length is 14 residues. Germline assignment: CDR1 PRHDT and CDR2 FYEKMQ (reference sequence). V was cut by 0 bases and J by 4 bases, with 9 bases left in between. The chain has TRBV13 and TRBJ2-5, with a weak D call TRBD2 (6 bases). The TCR originated in an adult man with Graves' ophthalmopathy. The sample comprised peripheral blood. CDR3 DNA sequence: TGTGCCAGCAGCTTAGGTACAGCGGGAGAGACCCAGTACTTC. Its protein product is CASSLGTAGETQYF. Using reference TRBV13 and TRBJ2-5 for the parts outside the CDR3, the full variable domain is AAGVIQSPRHLIKEKRETATLKCYPIPRHDTVYWYQQGPGQDPQFLISFYEKMQSDKGSIPDRFSAQQFSDYHSELNMSSLELGDSALYFCASSLGTAGETQYFGPGTRLLVL.